These T cell receptor beta chains were read from a single sample in a study of T cell responses to AZD1222 COVID-19 vaccine. TCRdb's copy holds only in-frame clones and misses some; the assay was immunoSEQ multiplex PCR. Among some 50,000 clones listed, approximately 80% were seen once. The specimen comprised peripheral blood, sampled on day 0 of MenACWY control vaccination. These TCRs come from an adult in good health. CDR3s include the opening cysteine and the closing phenylalanine or tryptophan. The D gene is left open where the match is weak.

d_call v_call cdr3_aa
. TRBV28 CASSLGLSGDEQYF
. TRBV27 CASSPYPWQGSSLGNQPQHF
. TRBV19 CASSIDYNSPLHF
TRBD2 TRBV7-8 CASSPTSGIRDTQYF
. TRBV7-8 CASSPRQGGGNLDTQYF
TRBD2 TRBV5-8 CASSSNGGATGELFF
. TRBV7-2 CASSLAFSEGELFF
. TRBV6-6 CATGALAEAFF
. TRBV6-2/TRBV6-3 CASSYTTTDTQYF
TRBD1 TRBV27 CASSSHRDRGGNYGYTF
TRBD2 TRBV3-1/TRBV3-2 CASSRQTSGNNEQFF
TRBD1 TRBV27 CASSSLDRGVNQPQHF
. TRBV11-2 CASSTQGNTEAFF
TRBD2 TRBV29-1 CSVDGLADSYNEQFF
. TRBV3-1/TRBV3-2 CASSQVTRETQYF
. TRBV10-2 CASSVSYEQYF
. TRBV5-6 CASSLAGAPGEKLFF
. TRBV4-1 CASSLEVAYEQFF
. TRBV4-1 CASSQDGGLNRVGNTIYF
. TRBV21-1 CASSTSETDTQYF
TRBD1 TRBV30 CAWIHHPGQPHF
. TRBV27 CASSLVSSYEQYF
. TRBV30 CAWSKGFTEAFF
TRBD1 TRBV6-1 CASSEGSGGTEAFF
. TRBV6-5 CASSPVWDEKLFF
TRBD1 TRBV6-1 CASSDQGGRGNEKLFF